These 9 T cell receptor beta chains share one sample of origin, sequenced in a study of cytomegalovirus exposure and HLA in healthy donors. The PCR made use of 60 Vbeta and 13 Jbeta primers. Clones were sequenced by immunoSEQ multiplex PCR, and TCRdb holds only the in-frame ones, with some missing. The table lists some 110,000 clones, about 80% of them singletons. Sequenced material: PBMCs. These receptors were taken from a man in his fifties in good health and CMV-seropositive.

The chain's CDR3 is CASNDSSGFGSYEQYF. As DNA, the CDR3 is TGTGCCAGCAACGATTCTAGCGGGTTCGGGTCCTACGAGCAGTACTTC. J is TRBJ2-7 and V is TRBV21-1; TRBD2 reflects the table's D call only, with no check against the DNA. TRBV21-1 is assigned pseudogene status. The CDR3 loop spans 16 amino acids.

J is TRBJ2-7 and V is TRBV6-1, with 11 bases aligning to TRBD1. CDR1 MNHNS and CDR2 SASEGT come from the germline V gene. The trim removed 7 bases at V and 5 bases at J, leaving 7 bases unmatched. The CDR3 runs to 14 residues. The CDR3 loop is CASTRTGGINEQYF. The DNA of the CDR3 is TGTGCCAGCACCAGGACAGGGGGCATAAACGAGCAGTACTTC.

This clone was found once. CDR3 nucleotides: TGTGCCAGCAGTGTGGCAGGGCCCTACGAGCAGTACTTC. It yields the protein CASSVAGPYEQYF. The chain couples TRBV6-1 to TRBJ2-7; weak D call: TRBD1 (5 bases). Germline V gene lookup returns CDR1 MNHNS and CDR2 SASEGT. Deletions cut 4 bases from V and 2 bases from J, with 9 bases between. The CDR3 is made up of 13 amino acids.

The CDR3 DNA follows: TGCAGCGTACTGGAGAACTCCTACGAGCAGTACTTC. The encoded protein is CSVLENSYEQYF. V usage is TRBV29-1 and J usage is TRBJ2-7; unclear D gene. This CDR3 is built from 12 residues. CDR1 and CDR2 from the germline V gene are SQVTM and ANQGSEA. With 6 bases removed from V and 0 bases from J, the gap between germline ends came to 9 bases.

V gene TRBV27 combines with J gene TRBJ2-2; 9 bases agree with TRBD1. Germline values: CDR1 MNHEY, CDR2 SMNVEV (reference sequence). The CDR3 loop spans 16 amino acids. With 6 bases clipped from V and 4 bases from J, the junction kept 9 bases outside the gene matches. CDR3 loop: CASSLTGGVITGELFF. CDR3 coding DNA: TGTGCCAGCAGCCTCACAGGGGGCGTAATCACCGGGGAGCTGTTTTTT.

V gene TRBV11-2 combines with J gene TRBJ1-6; 9 bases line up with TRBD1. The CDR3 is 16 residues long. Looked up from germline, CDR1 is SGHAT and CDR2 is FQNNGV. Unmatched junction bases numbered 5, after V lost 1 base and J lost 7 bases. Here the CDR3 DNA reads TGTGCCAGCAGCTTAGTCTCCGGGACAGGGAATTCACCCCTCCACTTT. This codes for CASSLVSGTGNSPLHF.

This clone has more than one count but fewer than ten. The J gene is TRBJ2-7, the V gene TRBV28, with 10 bases fitting TRBD1. J gave up 4 bases and V 5 bases, and 5 bases lay outside the gene matches. Looked up from germline, CDR1 is MDHEN and CDR2 is SYDVKM. The CDR3 sequence is 14 residues long. The CDR3 coding sequence is TGTGCCAGCAGTGGACAGGGGGTTCGGTACGAGCAGTACTTC. Translation gives CASSGQGVRYEQYF.

This chain uses TRBV27 with TRBJ1-1; D is ambiguous. V gave up 4 bases and J gave up 6 bases, with 18 bases separating them. Germline CDR1 is MNHEY and CDR2 is SMNVEV (reference sequence). The CDR3 covers 15 residues. The CDR3 region has the DNA TGTGCCAGCAGTTCTCGGATGCTAAGAGGCGCTGAAGCTTTCTTT. This gives the protein CASSSRMLRGAEAFF.

This clone was seen a single time. V usage is TRBV2 and J usage is TRBJ1-1; unclear D gene. V dropped 9 bases and J dropped 1 base, with 12 bases sitting between them. The length of the CDR3 is 13 residues. Germline CDR1 reads SNHLY; CDR2 reads FYNNEI. The CDR3 DNA follows: TGTGCCAGTACAAGGGAGGGGAACACTGAAGCTTTCTTT. Translation gives CASTREGNTEAFF. Full variable domain (missing parts from reference TRBV2 and TRBJ1-1): EPEVTQTPSHQVTQMGQEVILRCVPISNHLYFYWYRQILGQKVEFLVSFYNNEISEKSEIFDDQFSVERPDGSNFTLKIRSTKLEDSAMYFCASTREGNTEAFFGQGTRLTVV.